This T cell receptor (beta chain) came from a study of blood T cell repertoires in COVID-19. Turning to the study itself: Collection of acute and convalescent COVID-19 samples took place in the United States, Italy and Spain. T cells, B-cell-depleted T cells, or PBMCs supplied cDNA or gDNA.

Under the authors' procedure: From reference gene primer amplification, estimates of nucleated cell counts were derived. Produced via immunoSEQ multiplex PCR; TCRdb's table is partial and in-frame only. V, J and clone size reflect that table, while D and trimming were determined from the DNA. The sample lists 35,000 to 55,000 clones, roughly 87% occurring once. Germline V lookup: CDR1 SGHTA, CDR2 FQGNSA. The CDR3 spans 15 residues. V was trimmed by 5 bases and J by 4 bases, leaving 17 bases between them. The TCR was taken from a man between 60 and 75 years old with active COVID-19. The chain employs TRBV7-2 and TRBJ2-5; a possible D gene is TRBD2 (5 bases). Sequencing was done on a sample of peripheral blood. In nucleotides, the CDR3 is TGTGCCAGCAGCCCCCGGGGAGCATCAGGAGAGACCCAGTACTTC. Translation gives CASSPRGASGETQYF.